This T cell receptor (beta chain) was retrieved from a study of early T cells in non-severe SARS-CoV-2 infection. Study-wide background: Chains from this unsorted whole-blood bulk RNA could not be paired.

Losses at the gene ends were 3 bases for V and 2 bases for J; bases not matched to a gene: 3. The CDR3 loop spans 16 amino acids. Germline assignment: CDR1 LNHNV and CDR2 YYDKDF (reference sequence). This clonotype occurred many times. Antigen unknown. TCRdb analysed the 5' RACE reads with MiXCR anew, one entry per CDR3 protein. The sample shows about 92,000 distinct CDR3 sequences, around 16% of them seen only once. Findings and caveats of the study: Private and CD4 specificities were missed by VDJdb matching, skewed to anti-spike CD8.

J is TRBJ2-3 and V is TRBV15, with 12 bases identical to TRBD2. This sequence originates from an adult who was a healthcare worker with PCR-confirmed SARS-CoV-2 infection or an uninfected control (not recorded which). Input material: whole blood. CDR3 DNA: TGTGCCACCAGCAGCGGACTAGCGGGATCCACAGATACGCAGTATTTT. Amino acids: CATSSGLAGSTDTQYF.